This is a list of T cell receptor beta chains from one sample in a study of blood T cell repertoires in COVID-19. Libraries were prepared by immunoSEQ multiplex PCR; TCRdb keeps only in-frame clonotypes and omits some of them. The table lists about 88,000 clones, less than 90% of them singletons. The sequenced sample consisted of peripheral blood. The receptors shown here come from a human donor in a cohort sampled during active COVID-19. Both conserved end residues are part of each CDR3. The order of the fields is CDR3 protein, J gene, V gene, clone size, D gene. The D gene is left open where the match is weak. Size values are once, few and many counts, or a class for expanded clones, and some rows have none.

CDR3aa: CASSLNRGREKLFF
j_gene: TRBJ1-4
v_gene: TRBV4-1
abundance: .
d_gene: TRBD1

CDR3aa: CASGPGLTDNNEQFF
j_gene: TRBJ2-1
v_gene: TRBV12-5
abundance: .
d_gene: TRBD2

CDR3aa: CAWSTRTGAFWEKLFF
j_gene: TRBJ1-4
v_gene: TRBV30
abundance: .
d_gene: TRBD1

CDR3aa: CASRASDSNQPQHF
j_gene: TRBJ1-5
v_gene: TRBV3-1/TRBV3-2
abundance: .
d_gene: .

CDR3aa: CASGGGREQYF
j_gene: TRBJ2-7
v_gene: TRBV28
abundance: .
d_gene: .

CDR3aa: CASSPRRANYEQYF
j_gene: TRBJ2-7
v_gene: TRBV19
abundance: .
d_gene: .

CDR3aa: CASSIFSTNEKLFF
j_gene: TRBJ1-4
v_gene: TRBV6-5
abundance: .
d_gene: .

CDR3aa: CASSLRQGTIYNEQFF
j_gene: TRBJ2-1
v_gene: TRBV28
abundance: .
d_gene: TRBD1

CDR3aa: CSVESRGRGTDTQYF
j_gene: TRBJ2-3
v_gene: TRBV29-1
abundance: .
d_gene: TRBD2

CDR3aa: CASSEGGRGDQPQHF
j_gene: TRBJ1-5
v_gene: TRBV2
abundance: .
d_gene: TRBD1

CDR3aa: CASSQDGTAYGYTF
j_gene: TRBJ1-2
v_gene: TRBV11-1
abundance: once
d_gene: TRBD1

CDR3aa: CASSLDGGSYEQYF
j_gene: TRBJ2-7
v_gene: TRBV7-2
abundance: .
d_gene: .

CDR3aa: CASSPGHTRTYEQYF
j_gene: TRBJ2-7
v_gene: TRBV5-6
abundance: .
d_gene: .

CDR3aa: CASSFPSGRAADEQFF
j_gene: TRBJ2-1
v_gene: TRBV11-1
abundance: .
d_gene: TRBD2

CDR3aa: CASSTLAGKTSNEQFF
j_gene: TRBJ2-1
v_gene: TRBV5-8
abundance: .
d_gene: .

CDR3aa: CASSPPSQGEETQYF
j_gene: TRBJ2-5
v_gene: TRBV4-2
abundance: .
d_gene: TRBD1

CDR3aa: CASSLEGGGAGTDTQYF
j_gene: TRBJ2-3
v_gene: TRBV7-2
abundance: .
d_gene: TRBD2

CDR3aa: CASSTRQGWGNEQFF
j_gene: TRBJ2-1
v_gene: TRBV7-9
abundance: .
d_gene: TRBD1

CDR3aa: CASSQGAPTEQFF
j_gene: TRBJ2-1
v_gene: TRBV3-1/TRBV3-2
abundance: once
d_gene: .

CDR3aa: CAISGLTGELFF
j_gene: TRBJ2-2
v_gene: TRBV10-3
abundance: .
d_gene: .

CDR3aa: CASSLTRGLSNQPQHF
j_gene: TRBJ1-5
v_gene: TRBV5-6
abundance: .
d_gene: TRBD1

CDR3aa: CASSPNREWASNTEAFF
j_gene: TRBJ1-1
v_gene: TRBV18
abundance: once
d_gene: .

CDR3aa: CASSGTYGDIEKLFF
j_gene: TRBJ1-4
v_gene: TRBV28
abundance: .
d_gene: .

CDR3aa: CATSHPRQGNQETQYF
j_gene: TRBJ2-5
v_gene: TRBV24-1
abundance: .
d_gene: .

CDR3aa: CAWSVGTTNSPLHF
j_gene: TRBJ1-6
v_gene: TRBV30
abundance: .
d_gene: .

CDR3aa: CASSLWDREAFF
j_gene: TRBJ1-1
v_gene: TRBV7-9
abundance: .
d_gene: TRBD1

CDR3aa: CASSQDTGGTEAFF
j_gene: TRBJ1-1
v_gene: TRBV4-3
abundance: .
d_gene: TRBD1

CDR3aa: CASSTTRFTEAFF
j_gene: TRBJ1-1
v_gene: TRBV6-5
abundance: .
d_gene: .

CDR3aa: CAISDLFTATYEQYF
j_gene: TRBJ2-7
v_gene: TRBV10-3
abundance: once
d_gene: .

CDR3aa: CASSRQQGTYEQYF
j_gene: TRBJ2-7
v_gene: TRBV19
abundance: once
d_gene: .

CDR3aa: CASSLISGRGGYEQFF
j_gene: TRBJ2-1
v_gene: TRBV11-1
abundance: .
d_gene: TRBD2

CDR3aa: CASSSRTVEKLFF
j_gene: TRBJ1-4
v_gene: TRBV5-4
abundance: .
d_gene: .

CDR3aa: CASSEGGGRSETQYF
j_gene: TRBJ2-5
v_gene: TRBV2
abundance: .
d_gene: TRBD2

CDR3aa: CSFFPPGGRGTEAFF
j_gene: TRBJ1-1
v_gene: TRBV29-1
abundance: few
d_gene: TRBD1

CDR3aa: CASSLALLWTITEGNTEAFF
j_gene: TRBJ1-1
v_gene: TRBV7-8
abundance: .
d_gene: .

CDR3aa: CATSDLTPEGELYNEQFF
j_gene: TRBJ2-1
v_gene: TRBV24-1
abundance: .
d_gene: .

CDR3aa: CASSQFAVLGETQYF
j_gene: TRBJ2-5
v_gene: TRBV7-2
abundance: once
d_gene: .

CDR3aa: CASSVAYSNQPQHF
j_gene: TRBJ1-5
v_gene: TRBV2
abundance: few
d_gene: .

CDR3aa: CASSPFMRTEGSYNEQFF
j_gene: TRBJ2-1
v_gene: TRBV18
abundance: .
d_gene: .

CDR3aa: CASSLTSGTQYF
j_gene: TRBJ2-5
v_gene: TRBV4-2
abundance: .
d_gene: .

CDR3aa: CASSAGPGQGGDTQYF
j_gene: TRBJ2-3
v_gene: TRBV18
abundance: .
d_gene: TRBD1

CDR3aa: CSVDDGELSTEAFF
j_gene: TRBJ1-1
v_gene: TRBV29-1
abundance: .
d_gene: .

CDR3aa: CASMGTGVNNEQFF
j_gene: TRBJ2-1
v_gene: TRBV13
abundance: medium-sized
d_gene: TRBD1

CDR3aa: CASSASAAGPAYEQYF
j_gene: TRBJ2-7
v_gene: TRBV21-1
abundance: .
d_gene: .

CDR3aa: CASRLGFQNTEAFF
j_gene: TRBJ1-1
v_gene: TRBV2
abundance: .
d_gene: .

CDR3aa: CSVVSYPGEVNNEQFF
j_gene: TRBJ2-1
v_gene: TRBV29-1
abundance: .
d_gene: .

CDR3aa: CASSSQGNEKLFF
j_gene: TRBJ1-4
v_gene: TRBV25-1
abundance: .
d_gene: TRBD1

CDR3aa: CASRPTGQGSTEAFF
j_gene: TRBJ1-1
v_gene: TRBV6-5
abundance: .
d_gene: TRBD1

CDR3aa: CASSLLLGTYEQYF
j_gene: TRBJ2-7
v_gene: TRBV7-9
abundance: .
d_gene: .

CDR3aa: CASSLDRAAGNTIYF
j_gene: TRBJ1-3
v_gene: TRBV6-5
abundance: .
d_gene: TRBD1

CDR3aa: CASIKPGAGTEAFF
j_gene: TRBJ1-1
v_gene: TRBV5-4
abundance: .
d_gene: .

CDR3aa: CASSPFPQGEYSPLHF
j_gene: TRBJ1-6
v_gene: TRBV18
abundance: .
d_gene: .

CDR3aa: CAISDMFEQYF
j_gene: TRBJ2-7
v_gene: TRBV10-3
abundance: few
d_gene: .

CDR3aa: CASSMGQGDTGELFF
j_gene: TRBJ2-2
v_gene: TRBV19
abundance: once
d_gene: TRBD1

CDR3aa: CASSLDRLNTEAFF
j_gene: TRBJ1-1
v_gene: TRBV5-1
abundance: .
d_gene: .

CDR3aa: CASSLGPGPYEQYF
j_gene: TRBJ2-7
v_gene: TRBV27
abundance: .
d_gene: .

CDR3aa: CAITLTGTMNTEAFF
j_gene: TRBJ1-1
v_gene: TRBV10-3
abundance: .
d_gene: TRBD1

CDR3aa: CASSSTGVADTQYF
j_gene: TRBJ2-3
v_gene: TRBV28
abundance: .
d_gene: TRBD1

CDR3aa: CASSLGTSTDTQYF
j_gene: TRBJ2-3
v_gene: TRBV3-1/TRBV3-2
abundance: .
d_gene: .